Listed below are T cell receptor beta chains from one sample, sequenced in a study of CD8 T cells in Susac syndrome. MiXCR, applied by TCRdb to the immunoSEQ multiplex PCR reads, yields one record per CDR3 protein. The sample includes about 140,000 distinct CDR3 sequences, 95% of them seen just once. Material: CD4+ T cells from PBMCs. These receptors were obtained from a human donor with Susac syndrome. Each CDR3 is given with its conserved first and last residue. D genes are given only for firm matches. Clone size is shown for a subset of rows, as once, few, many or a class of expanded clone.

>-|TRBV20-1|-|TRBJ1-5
TGCAGTGCAACCCGGACAGATAGCAATCAGCCCCAGCATTTT
CSATRTDSNQPQHF
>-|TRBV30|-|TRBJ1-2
TGTGCCTGGAGTACAGGACCCGTCTATGGCTACACCTTC
CAWSTGPVYGYTF
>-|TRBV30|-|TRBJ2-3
TGTGCCTGGAGGTGGGGTCCTAGCACAGATACGCAGTATTTT
CAWRWGPSTDTQYF
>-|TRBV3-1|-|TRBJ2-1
TGTGCCAGCAGTTCCTCAGGGGCAAATGAGCAGTTCTTC
CASSSSGANEQFF
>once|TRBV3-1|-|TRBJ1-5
TGTGCCAGCAGCCAAGGCACATGGTCGCCGCCCCAGCATTTT
CASSQGTWSPPQHF
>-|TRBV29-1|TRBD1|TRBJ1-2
TGCAGCGACTCACAGGGGGCTGGGTATGGCTACACCTTC
CSDSQGAGYGYTF
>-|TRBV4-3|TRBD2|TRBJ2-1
TGCGCCAGCAGCCAACCGGGACTAGGGAGGAATGAGCAGTTCTTC
CASSQPGLGRNEQFF
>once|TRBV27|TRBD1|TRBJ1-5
TGTGCCAGCAATAGGGACAGGGGATCGGATCAGCCCCAGCATTTT
CASNRDRGSDQPQHF
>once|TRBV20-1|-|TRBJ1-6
TGCAGTGCTAGAGATCTGGGGGGCGGAAATTCACCCCTCCACTTT
CSARDLGGGNSPLHF
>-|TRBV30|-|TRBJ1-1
TGTGCCTTTAACAGGGAACCGAACACTGAAGCTTTCTTT
CAFNREPNTEAFF
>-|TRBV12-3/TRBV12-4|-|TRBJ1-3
TGTGCCAGCAGTCCCAGGCGGGCCTTAGCTGGAAACACCATATATTTT
CASSPRRALAGNTIYF
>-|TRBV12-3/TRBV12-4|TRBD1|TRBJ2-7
TGTGCCAGCAGTTTGACAGGGGGCTACGAGCAGTACTTC
CASSLTGGYEQYF
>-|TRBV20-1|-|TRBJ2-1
TGCAGTGCTGGGCGCAATGAGCAGTTCTTC
CSAGRNEQFF
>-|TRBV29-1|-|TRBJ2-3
TGCAGCGCACTCTTCGGCACAGATACGCAGTATTTT
CSALFGTDTQYF
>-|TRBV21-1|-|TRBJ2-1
TGTGCCAGCAGCAAAGTGGCCTGGGGCAAGCCACTTAGGGACTCCTACAATGAGCAGTTCTTC
CASSKVAWGKPLRDSYNEQFF
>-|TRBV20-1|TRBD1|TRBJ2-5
TGCAGTGCTAGAGTTCGACAGGGAGAGACCCAGTACTTC
CSARVRQGETQYF
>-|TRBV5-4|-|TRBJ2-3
TGTGCCAGCAGCCGGACGGAGGGAGATACGCAGTATTTT
CASSRTEGDTQYF
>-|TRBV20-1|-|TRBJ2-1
TGCAGTGCTCCCATCCCGGGACGGTCCTACAATGAGCAGTTCTTC
CSAPIPGRSYNEQFF
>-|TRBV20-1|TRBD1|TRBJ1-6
TGCAGTGCCCTGAACCGGGACAGGGCTTCACCCCTCCACTTT
CSALNRDRASPLHF
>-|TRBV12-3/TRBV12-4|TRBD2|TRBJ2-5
TGTGCCAGCAGTTTAGGGAAGGGACTAAGAGGAGAGACCCAGTACTTC
CASSLGKGLRGETQYF
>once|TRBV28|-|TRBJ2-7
TGTGCCAGCAGTTCGGTCCTCTCCTACGAGCAGTACTTC
CASSSVLSYEQYF
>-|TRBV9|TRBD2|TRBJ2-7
TGTGCCAGCAGCGCGACTAGCGGGGGATACGAGCAGTACTTC
CASSATSGGYEQYF
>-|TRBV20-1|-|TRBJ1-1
TGCAGTGTACCAGTCAGGGGAACTGAAGCTTTCTTT
CSVPVRGTEAFF
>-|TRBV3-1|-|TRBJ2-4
TGTGCCAGCAGCCATTGGCGACACATTCAGTACTTC
CASSHWRHIQYF
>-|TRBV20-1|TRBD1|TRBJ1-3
TGCAGTGCTACCAAGGGACAGGGGAGTAACACCATATATTTT
CSATKGQGSNTIYF
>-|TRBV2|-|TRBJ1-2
TGTGCCAGCAGTGAGGGGGGATGGGACTATGGCTACACCTTC
CASSEGGWDYGYTF